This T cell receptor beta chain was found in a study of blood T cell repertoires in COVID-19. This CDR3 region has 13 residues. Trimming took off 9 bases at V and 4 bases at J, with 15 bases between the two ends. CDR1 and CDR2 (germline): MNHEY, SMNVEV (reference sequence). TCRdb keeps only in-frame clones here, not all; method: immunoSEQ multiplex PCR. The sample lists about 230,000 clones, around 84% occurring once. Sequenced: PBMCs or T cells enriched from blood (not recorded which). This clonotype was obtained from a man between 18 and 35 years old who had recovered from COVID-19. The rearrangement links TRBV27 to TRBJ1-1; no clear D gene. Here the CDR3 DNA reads TGTGCCAGTAGCCCCCTCTTTGGCACTGAAGCTTTCTTT. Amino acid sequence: CASSPLFGTEAFF.